The clone carrying this TCR beta chain was seen repeatedly, ten times or more. Its target is not known. Looked up from germline, CDR1 is MNHNS and CDR2 is SASEGT. This CDR3 comprises 16 residues. The junction had 13 bases not matched to a gene; V was cut back by 8 bases and J by 4 bases. This entry is derived from a study of regulatory T cells in long-lasting Graves disease. Broader study findings: Newly diagnosed patients had higher TCR diversity than persistent Graves' patients did. Favoring TRBV28, TRBJ1-2 and TRBJ2-5 was a feature seen in persistent disease.

For TCR beta, libraries came from iRepertoire HTBI primers and Arm-PCR of CDR3 regions. Via MiXCR, TCRdb re-called the multiplex PCR reads, giving one row per CDR3 protein. The sample has under 450,000 distinct CDR3 sequences, 23% seen once. Time point noted: persistent/refractory GD, antithyroid drugs over 5 years with positive TRAb. TCR sequences were obtained from RNA taken from PBMCs. The peripheral blood volume drawn was around 9.6 milliliters, and it was collected into EDTA tubes. Here the sequenced sample was peripheral blood mononuclear cells (PBMCs), taken when the disease was refractory, from a patient treated with antithyroid drugs. The chain joins TRBV6-1 to TRBJ2-5, with TRBD1 matching 10 bases. The TCR sequence derives from a female donor with Graves disease. CDR3 in amino acids: CASFRDRGRIGETQYF. The CDR3 DNA reads TGTGCCAGCTTCCGGGACAGGGGCCGTATTGGAGAGACCCAGTACTTC.